This entry lists 13 T cell receptor beta chains sequenced from one sample in a study of cytomegalovirus exposure and HLA in healthy donors. The data were produced by immunoSEQ multiplex PCR, yet TCRdb's version contains in-frame clones alone and is incomplete. The sample carries 60,000 to 80,000 clones, approximately 86% recorded once. Specimen: PBMCs. These receptors were obtained from a man aged 30 to 39 in good health and CMV-seronegative.

The gene calls are TRBV7-2 and TRBJ2-3, with 14 bases identical to TRBD2. The CDR3 loop spans 16 amino acids. Germline-derived CDR1 and CDR2 are SGHTA and FQGNSA. V dropped 5 bases and J dropped 7; count of bases not matched to a gene: 8. The CDR3 spells CASSPGTSGSSHTQYF. CDR3 coding DNA: TGTGCCAGCAGCCCCGGGACTAGCGGGAGTTCCCATACGCAGTATTTT.

This rearrangement joins TRBV7-7 to TRBJ2-3; 8 bases agree with TRBD2. The CDR3 is 14 amino acids. After removal of 2 bases from V and 4 bases from J, the junction contained 2 bases not matched to a gene. CDR1 and CDR2 (germline): SSHAT, FNYEAQ (reference sequence). The CDR3 here is CASSLTSGSDTQYF. DNA of the CDR3: TGTGCCAGCAGCTTAACTAGCGGATCAGATACGCAGTATTTT.

The rearrangement joins TRBV28 to TRBJ2-3; D is perhaps TRBD2 (5 bases). V was pared by 7 bases and J by 3 bases, with 14 bases between. This CDR3 comprises 14 residues. CDR1 and CDR2 from the germline V gene are MDHEN and SYDVKM. CDR3 DNA: TGTGCCAGCACTCGAAGGTGGACTACAGATACGCAGTATTTT. Translating gives CASTRRWTTDTQYF.

The genes are TRBV5-1 and TRBJ1-5; weak D call: TRBD1 (5 bases). The germline V gene encodes CDR1 SGHRS and CDR2 YFSETQ. V was cut by 3 bases and J by 2 bases, with 9 bases left in between. There are 14 residues in the CDR3. In DNA form, the CDR3 reads TGCGCCAGCAGCTCTCAGGGCGGCAATCAGCCCCAGCATTTT. Residues: CASSSQGGNQPQHF. Using reference TRBV5-1 and TRBJ1-5 for the parts outside the CDR3, the full variable domain is KAGVTQTPRYLIKTRGQQVTLSCSPISGHRSVSWYQQTPGQGLQFLFEYFSETQRNKGNFPGRFSGRQFSNSRSEMNVSTLELGDSALYLCASSSQGGNQPQHFGDGTRLSIL.

The chain is built from TRBV4-1 and TRBJ2-2; D unresolved. The CDR3 extends over 13 amino acids. The germline gives CDR1 MGHRA, CDR2 YSYEKL. V was trimmed by 4 bases and J by 6 bases, leaving 9 bases between them. The CDR3 DNA follows: TGCGCCAGCAGCCCCAGGCTGGCCGGGGAGCTGTTTTTT. It is translated as CASSPRLAGELFF.

This clone was recorded only once. The CDR3 reads CASRLTGSYGYTF. The CDR3 DNA is TGTGCCAGCAGACTGACAGGGAGCTATGGCTACACCTTC. The chain employs TRBV6-5 and TRBJ1-2; 7 nucleotides line up with TRBD1. The germline CDR1 and CDR2 sequences are MNHEY and SVGAGI. This CDR3 region has 13 residues. The V segment lost 6 bases and the J segment 4 bases; nucleotides outside the gene matches: 5.

This clone was picked up one time. The chain uses TRBV5-1 and TRBJ2-1; the D is unclear. The CDR3 totals 12 residues. From germline, CDR1 is SGHRS and CDR2 YFSETQ. The V gene lost 4 bases and the J gene lost 8 bases, with 10 bases spanning the gap. CDR3 DNA sequence: TGCGCCAGCAGCGTCCACAGAGATGAGCAGTTCTTC. Encoded protein: CASSVHRDEQFF. Variable domain in full (rest from reference TRBV5-1 and TRBJ2-1): KAGVTQTPRYLIKTRGQQVTLSCSPISGHRSVSWYQQTPGQGLQFLFEYFSETQRNKGNFPGRFSGRQFSNSRSEMNVSTLELGDSALYLCASSVHRDEQFFGPGTRLTVL.

This clone has just one count. The rearrangement uses TRBV2 and TRBJ2-7; 7 nucleotides align to TRBD2. Germline lookup yields CDR1 SNHLY and CDR2 FYNNEI. The J segment lost 3 bases and the V segment lost 4 bases, leaving 6 bases of the junction unmatched. CDR3 length: 14 residues. The CDR3 spells CASSVASGVYEQYF. The DNA of the CDR3 is TGTGCCAGCAGTGTGGCCAGCGGGGTCTACGAGCAGTACTTC.

This chain connects TRBV7-9 to TRBJ2-5; 10 nucleotides align to TRBD2. CDR3 size: 15 residues. The V and J ends lost 4 bases and 4 bases, in that order; junction bases with no gene match: 6. Germline CDR1 is SEHNR and CDR2 is FQNEAQ (reference sequence). Here the CDR3 reads CASSSPSGGTETQYF. CDR3 coding DNA: TGTGCCAGCAGCTCTCCTAGCGGGGGTACAGAGACCCAGTACTTC.

This clone was seen only a few times. The chain has TRBV5-1 and TRBJ2-1; TRBD2 matches 11 bases. The V and J ends lost 1 base and 2 bases, in that order; junction bases with no gene match: 11. Germline V gives CDR1 SGHRS, CDR2 YFSETQ. This CDR3 spans 19 amino acids. CDR3: CASSLRSVAGGGPYNEQFF. DNA of the CDR3: TGCGCCAGCAGCTTGCGGTCGGTAGCGGGAGGGGGGCCCTACAATGAGCAGTTCTTC.

The J gene is TRBJ2-4, the V gene TRBV20-1; 9 bases line up with TRBD2. The V and J ends lost 7 bases and 7 bases, in that order; junction bases with no gene match: 2. CDR1 and CDR2 from the germline V gene are DFQATT and SNEGSKA (reference sequence). The CDR3 consists of 11 residues. The chain's CDR3 is CSGSGGNIQYF. The CDR3 nucleotides are TGCAGTGGAAGCGGGGGGAACATTCAGTACTTC.

This clone was counted once. This same CDR3 is encoded by further DNA sequences in the sample. DNA for the CDR3: TGCGCCAGCAGCCAGCCTAGCGGGGGATTAAATGAGCAGTTCTTC. It codes for CASSQPSGGLNEQFF. The V and J genes are TRBV4-3 and TRBJ2-1; 10 positions match TRBD2. Looked up from germline, CDR1 is LGHNA and CDR2 is YSLEER. The CDR3 sequence is 15 residues long. Losses at the gene ends were 3 bases for V and 7 bases for J; bases not matched to a gene: 6.

This rearrangement joins TRBV29-1 to TRBJ2-1; TRBD2 matches at 12 bases. In germline, CDR1 is SQVTM, CDR2 ANQGSEA. This CDR3 has 13 residues. Losses at the gene ends were 7 bases for V and 10 bases for J; bases not matched to a gene: 8. This CDR3 is CSGSSGGGREQFF. CDR3 bases: TGCAGCGGGTCTAGCGGGGGGGGTAGGGAGCAGTTCTTC.